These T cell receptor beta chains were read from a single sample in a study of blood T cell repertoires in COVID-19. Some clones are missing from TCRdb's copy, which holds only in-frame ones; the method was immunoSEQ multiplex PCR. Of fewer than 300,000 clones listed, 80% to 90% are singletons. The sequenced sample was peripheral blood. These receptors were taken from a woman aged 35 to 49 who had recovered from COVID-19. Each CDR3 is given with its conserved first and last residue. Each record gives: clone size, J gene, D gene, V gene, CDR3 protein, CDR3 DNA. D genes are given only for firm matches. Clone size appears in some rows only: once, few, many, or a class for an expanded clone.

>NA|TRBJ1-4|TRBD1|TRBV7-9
CASSFTGGGKLFF
TGTGCCAGCAGCTTCACAGGGGGAGGGAAACTGTTTTTT
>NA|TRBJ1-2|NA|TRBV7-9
CASSPGYNYGYTF
TGTGCCAGCAGCCCGGGATATAACTATGGCTACACCTTC
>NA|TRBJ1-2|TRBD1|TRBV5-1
CASSRLDRGGDGYTF
TGCGCCAGCAGCCGACTGGACAGGGGCGGAGATGGCTACACCTTC
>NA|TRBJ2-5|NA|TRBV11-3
CASSLPQEETQYF
TGTGCCAGCAGCTTACCACAGGAAGAGACCCAGTACTTC
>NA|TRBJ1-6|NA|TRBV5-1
CASSLSGPQNSPLHF
TGCGCCAGCAGCTTGAGCGGGCCCCAAAATTCACCCCTCCACTTT
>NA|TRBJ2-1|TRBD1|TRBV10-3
CAIRPGQEYNEQFF
TGTGCCATCAGGCCGGGACAGGAGTACAATGAGCAGTTCTTC
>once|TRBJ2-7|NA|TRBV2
CASRDPWGSGYEQYF
TGTGCCAGCAGGGACCCGTGGGGTAGCGGCTACGAGCAGTACTTC
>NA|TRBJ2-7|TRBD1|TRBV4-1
CASSPADRASYEQYF
TGCGCCAGCAGCCCGGCGGACAGGGCCTCCTACGAGCAGTACTTC
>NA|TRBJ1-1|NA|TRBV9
CASSVSSTANTEAFF
TGTGCCAGCAGCGTATCCTCGACAGCGAACACTGAAGCTTTCTTT
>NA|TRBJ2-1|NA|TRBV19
CASSNQAGSYNEQFF
TGTGCCAGTAGTAATCAAGCAGGGTCCTACAATGAGCAGTTCTTC
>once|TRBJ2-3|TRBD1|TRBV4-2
CASSQDRTGELSTDTQYF
TGTGCCAGCAGCCAAGATAGGACAGGGGAGCTGTCCACAGATACGCAGTATTTT
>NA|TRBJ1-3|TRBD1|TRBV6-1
CASSEIYRGLLGNTIYF
TGTGCCAGCAGTGAAATCTACAGGGGGCTCCTTGGAAACACCATATATTTT
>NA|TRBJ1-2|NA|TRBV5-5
CASSFTGYGYTF
TGTGCCAGCAGCTTCACAGGGTATGGCTACACCTTC
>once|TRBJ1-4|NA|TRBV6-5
CASSYSFQEKLFF
TGTGCCAGCAGTTACTCTTTCCAGGAAAAACTGTTTTTT
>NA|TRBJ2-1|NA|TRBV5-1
CASSLGQSYNEQFF
TGCGCCAGCAGCTTGGGACAGTCTTACAATGAGCAGTTCTTC
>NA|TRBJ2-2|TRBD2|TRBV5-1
CASSFSGGADTGELFF
TGCGCCAGCAGCTTTTCCGGGGGGGCGGACACCGGGGAGCTGTTTTTT
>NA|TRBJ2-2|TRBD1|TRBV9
CASSGKGTGNTGELFF
TGTGCCAGCAGCGGAAAGGGGACAGGGAACACCGGGGAGCTGTTTTTT
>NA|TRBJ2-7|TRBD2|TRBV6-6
CASSLKTSGGPYEQYF
TGTGCCAGCAGCCTTAAAACTAGCGGGGGACCCTACGAGCAGTACTTC
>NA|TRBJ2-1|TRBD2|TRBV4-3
CASSHTSGGPYNEQFF
TGCGCCAGCAGCCATACTAGCGGTGGGCCCTACAATGAGCAGTTCTTC
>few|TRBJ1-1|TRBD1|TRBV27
CASSLYRGNTEAFF
TGTGCCAGCAGTTTATACAGGGGAAACACTGAAGCTTTCTTT
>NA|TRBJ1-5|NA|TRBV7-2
CASSSTGWNQPQHF
TGTGCCAGCAGCTCGACAGGATGGAATCAGCCCCAGCATTTT
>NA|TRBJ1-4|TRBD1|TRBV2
CASRPNRGTNEKLFF
TGTGCCAGCAGACCAAACAGGGGGACTAATGAAAAACTGTTTTTT
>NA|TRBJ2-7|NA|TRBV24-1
CATSDRDRSSYEQYF
TGTGCCACCAGTGACCGCGACAGGAGCTCCTACGAGCAGTACTTC
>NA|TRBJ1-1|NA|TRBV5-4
CASSFTPLGHTEAFF
TGTGCCAGCAGCTTTACACCCCTGGGGCACACTGAAGCTTTCTTT
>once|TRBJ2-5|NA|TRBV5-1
CASSRLLLPGQETQYF
TGCGCCAGCAGCCGCTTACTCTTGCCGGGCCAAGAGACCCAGTACTTC
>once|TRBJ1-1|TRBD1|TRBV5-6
CASSLGQGRGLNTEAFF
TGTGCCAGCAGCTTGGGACAGGGAAGGGGGCTCAACACTGAAGCTTTCTTT
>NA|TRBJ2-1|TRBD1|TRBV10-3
CAIRDRGTSYNEQFF
TGTGCCATCAGAGACAGGGGGACATCCTACAATGAGCAGTTCTTC
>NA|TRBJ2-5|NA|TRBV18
CASSPGSVETQYF
TGTGCCAGCTCACCCGGGAGCGTGGAGACCCAGTACTTC
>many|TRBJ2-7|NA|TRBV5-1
CASSAGRSRDWVHEQYF
TGCGCCAGCAGCGCTGGCCGATCCAGGGACTGGGTCCACGAGCAGTACTTC
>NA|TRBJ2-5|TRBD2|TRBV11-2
CASSLVTGGETQYF
TGTGCCAGCAGCTTAGTGACGGGAGGAGAGACCCAGTACTTC
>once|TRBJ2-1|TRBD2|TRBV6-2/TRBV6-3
CASSNLRTSTDNEQFF
TGTGCCAGCAGCAACCTAAGGACTAGCACCGACAATGAGCAGTTCTTC